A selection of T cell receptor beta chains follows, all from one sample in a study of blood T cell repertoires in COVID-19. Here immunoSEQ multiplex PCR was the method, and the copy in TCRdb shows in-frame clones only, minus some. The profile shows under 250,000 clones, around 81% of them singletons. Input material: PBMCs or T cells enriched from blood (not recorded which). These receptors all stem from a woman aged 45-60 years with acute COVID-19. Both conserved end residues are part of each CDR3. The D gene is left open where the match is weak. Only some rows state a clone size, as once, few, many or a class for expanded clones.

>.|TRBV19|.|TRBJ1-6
TGTGCCAGTAGCACCCCCGGCGGTCCGACTAATTCACCCCTCCACTTT
CASSTPGGPTNSPLHF
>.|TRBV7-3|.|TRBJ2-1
TGTGCCAGCAGCGGACTATCGCCCAATGAGCAGTTCTTC
CASSGLSPNEQFF
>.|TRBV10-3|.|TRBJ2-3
TGTGCCATCAGTGATGGGCGGAGACAGGGCACAGATACGCAGTATTTT
CAISDGRRQGTDTQYF
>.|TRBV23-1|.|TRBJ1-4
TGCGCCAGCAGTCAATCGTCGCCAGGAGGTAATGAAAAACTGTTTTTT
CASSQSSPGGNEKLFF
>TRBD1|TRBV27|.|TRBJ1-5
TGTGCCAGCAGTTCCGACAGGGGATGGGGCAGCAATCAGCCCCAGCATTTT
CASSSDRGWGSNQPQHF
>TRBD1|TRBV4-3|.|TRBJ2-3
TGCGCCAGCAGCCAAGGGACAGGGGTAGATACGCAGTATTTT
CASSQGTGVDTQYF
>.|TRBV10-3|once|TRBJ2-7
TGTGCCATCAGTGTACAGGGCGTCGAGCAGTACTTC
CAISVQGVEQYF
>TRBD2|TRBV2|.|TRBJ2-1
TGTGCCAGCAGTGAACAGGGACTAGGCGACAATGAGCAGTTCTTC
CASSEQGLGDNEQFF
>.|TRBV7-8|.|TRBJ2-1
TGTGCCAGCAGCCTACAAGGGACATTCGTCAATGAGCAGTTCTTC
CASSLQGTFVNEQFF
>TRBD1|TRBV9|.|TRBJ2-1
TGTGCCAGCAGCGTAGACCCGGGACAGGGGGCTGATGAGCAGTTCTTC
CASSVDPGQGADEQFF
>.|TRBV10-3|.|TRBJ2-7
TGTGCCATCAGTGAGTCCGGTCACTCCTACGAGCAGTACTTC
CAISESGHSYEQYF
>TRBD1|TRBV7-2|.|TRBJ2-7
TGTGCCAGCAGCTTAGGACAGGGAGCGGTCTACGAGCAGTACTTC
CASSLGQGAVYEQYF
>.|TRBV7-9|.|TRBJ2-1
TGTGCCAGCAGCGACAGCCTCACAGGGTCACTACGCAATGAGCAGTTCTTC
CASSDSLTGSLRNEQFF
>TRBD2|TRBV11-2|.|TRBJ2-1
TGTGCCAGCAGATCAGCGGGGGAGTCCTACAATGAGCAGTTCTTC
CASRSAGESYNEQFF
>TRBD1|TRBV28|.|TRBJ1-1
TGTGCCAGCAGTCCCCCTCAAGGACAGGCAATGAACACTGAAGCTTTCTTT
CASSPPQGQAMNTEAFF
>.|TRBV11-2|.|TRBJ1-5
TGTGCCAGCAGCCGGGGGGAGGGACAGCCCCAGCATTTT
CASSRGEGQPQHF
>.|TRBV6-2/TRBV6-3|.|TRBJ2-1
TGTGCCAGCAGTTACTCGAGTCAGGTCTTTGGACTGAACAATGAGCAGTTCTTC
CASSYSSQVFGLNNEQFF
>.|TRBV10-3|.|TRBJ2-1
TGTGCCATCAGTGAAGACAGATTGCAGTTCTTC
CAISEDRLQFF
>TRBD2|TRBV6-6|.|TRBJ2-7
TGTGCCAGCAGTTATGGTACTAGCGGGATGAACTACGAGCAGTACTTC
CASSYGTSGMNYEQYF
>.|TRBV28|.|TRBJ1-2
TGTGCCAGCAGTTTAACAATGAACTATGGCTACACCTTC
CASSLTMNYGYTF
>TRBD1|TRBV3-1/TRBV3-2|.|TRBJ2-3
TGTGCCAGCAGCGTAGCAGGGGGCTGGAGCACAGATACGCAGTATTTT
CASSVAGGWSTDTQYF
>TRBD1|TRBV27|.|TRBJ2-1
TGTGCCACCAGTCCTAGGGACAGGGGCCAGACGCAGTTCTTC
CATSPRDRGQTQFF
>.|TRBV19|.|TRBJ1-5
TGTGCCAGTAGTTCCCAGGACAGTTATAGCAATCAGCCCCAGCATTTT
CASSSQDSYSNQPQHF
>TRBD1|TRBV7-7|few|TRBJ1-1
TGTGCCAGCAGCCCCTTGGCGGACAGGGGCACTGAAGCTTTCTTT
CASSPLADRGTEAFF
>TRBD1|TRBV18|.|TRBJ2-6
TGTGCCAGCTCACCGTCGGGACAGCAGGCCAACGTCCTGACTTTC
CASSPSGQQANVLTF
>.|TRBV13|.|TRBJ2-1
TGTGCCAGCAGCCTAGGGGGGGGTAACTACAATGAGCAGTTCTTC
CASSLGGGNYNEQFF
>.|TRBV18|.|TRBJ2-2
TGTGCCAGCTCACCTTGGACAGTCAACACCGGGGAGCTGTTTTTT
CASSPWTVNTGELFF
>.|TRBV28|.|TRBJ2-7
TGTGCCAGCCTAGACAGACAATCAACCTACGAGCAGTACTTC
CASLDRQSTYEQYF
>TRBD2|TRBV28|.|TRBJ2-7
TGTGCCAGCAGTGCGGCTAGCGGGGGTTACGAGCAGTACTTC
CASSAASGGYEQYF